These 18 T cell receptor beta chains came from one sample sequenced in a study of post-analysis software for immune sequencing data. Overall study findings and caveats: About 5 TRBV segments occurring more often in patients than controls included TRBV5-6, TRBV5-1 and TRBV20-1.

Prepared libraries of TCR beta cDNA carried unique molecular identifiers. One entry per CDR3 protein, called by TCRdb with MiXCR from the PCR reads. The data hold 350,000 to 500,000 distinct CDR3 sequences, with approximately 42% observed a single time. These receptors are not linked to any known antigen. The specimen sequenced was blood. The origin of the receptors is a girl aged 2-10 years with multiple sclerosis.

The chain's CDR3 is CASSQGARNDEAFF. CDR3 in DNA: TGTGCCAGTAGCCAGGGGGCACGGAACGATGAAGCTTTCTTT. The chain employs TRBV19 and TRBJ1-1; 8 nucleotides match TRBD1. Germline V gene sequence: CDR1 LNHDA, CDR2 SQIVND (reference sequence). V shed 6 bases and J 7 bases; nucleotides not matched to a gene: 10. This CDR3 region has 14 residues. Filled out from reference TRBV19 and TRBJ1-1, the complete variable domain reads DGGITQSPKYLFRKEGQNVTLSCEQNLNHDAMYWYRQDPGQGLRLIYYSQIVNDFQKGDIAEGYSVSREKKESFPLTVTSAQKNPTAFYLCASSQGARNDEAFFGQGTRLTVV.

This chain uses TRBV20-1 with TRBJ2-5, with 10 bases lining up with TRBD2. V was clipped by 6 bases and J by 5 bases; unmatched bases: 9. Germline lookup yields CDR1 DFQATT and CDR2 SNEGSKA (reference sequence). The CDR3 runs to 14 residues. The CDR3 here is CSAPKRGGWETQYF. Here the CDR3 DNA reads TGCAGTGCCCCGAAGCGGGGGGGATGGGAGACCCAGTACTTC.

The CDR3: CASSQVSGGPNTEAFF. Written as DNA, the CDR3 is TGCGCCAGCAGCCAAGTCTCAGGGGGTCCGAACACTGAAGCTTTCTTT. The rearrangement joins TRBV4-1 to TRBJ1-1, with TRBD1 matching over 7 bases. V shed 1 base and J 1 base; nucleotides not matched to a gene: 6. CDR1 and CDR2 from the germline V gene are MGHRA and YSYEKL. This CDR3 region has 16 residues.

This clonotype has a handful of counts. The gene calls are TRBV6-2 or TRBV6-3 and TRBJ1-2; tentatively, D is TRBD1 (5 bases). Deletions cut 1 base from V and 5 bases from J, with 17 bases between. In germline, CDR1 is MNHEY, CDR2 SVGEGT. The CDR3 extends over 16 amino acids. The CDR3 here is CASSYYGAGRNYGYTF. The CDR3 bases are TGTGCCAGCAGTTACTACGGGGCAGGGAGGAATTATGGCTACACCTTC.

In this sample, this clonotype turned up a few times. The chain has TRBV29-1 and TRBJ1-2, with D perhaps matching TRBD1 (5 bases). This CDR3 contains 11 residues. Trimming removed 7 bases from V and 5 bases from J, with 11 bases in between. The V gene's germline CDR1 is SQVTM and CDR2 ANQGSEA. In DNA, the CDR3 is TGCAGCGGGGGGGACGGTTATGGCTACACCTTC. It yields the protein CSGGDGYGYTF.

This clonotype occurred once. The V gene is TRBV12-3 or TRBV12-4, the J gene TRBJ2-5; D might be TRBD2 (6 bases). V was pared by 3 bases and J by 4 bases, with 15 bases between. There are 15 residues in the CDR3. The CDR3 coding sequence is TGTGCCAGCAGTTTCCGACCGACTAGGGGAGAGACCCAGTACTTC. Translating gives CASSFRPTRGETQYF.

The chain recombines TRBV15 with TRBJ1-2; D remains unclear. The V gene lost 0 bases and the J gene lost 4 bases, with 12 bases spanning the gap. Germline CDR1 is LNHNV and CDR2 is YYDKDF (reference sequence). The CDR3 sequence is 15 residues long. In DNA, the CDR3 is TGTGCCACCAGCAGAGATCGGGGAGTCTTCTATGGCTACACCTTC. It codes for CATSRDRGVFYGYTF.

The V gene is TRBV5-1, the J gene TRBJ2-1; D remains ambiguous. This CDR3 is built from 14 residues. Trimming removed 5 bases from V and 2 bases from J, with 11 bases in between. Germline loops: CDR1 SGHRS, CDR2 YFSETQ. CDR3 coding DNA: TGCGCCAGCAGATTAGAATTAACCTACAATGAGCAGTTCTTC. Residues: CASRLELTYNEQFF.

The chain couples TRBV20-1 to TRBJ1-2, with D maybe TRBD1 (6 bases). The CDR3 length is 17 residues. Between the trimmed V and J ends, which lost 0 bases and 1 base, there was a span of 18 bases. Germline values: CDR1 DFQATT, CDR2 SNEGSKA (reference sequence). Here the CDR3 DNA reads TGCAGTGCTAGAGATGTTTTCCTCACAGGGAATAACTATGGCTACACCTTC. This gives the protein CSARDVFLTGNNYGYTF.

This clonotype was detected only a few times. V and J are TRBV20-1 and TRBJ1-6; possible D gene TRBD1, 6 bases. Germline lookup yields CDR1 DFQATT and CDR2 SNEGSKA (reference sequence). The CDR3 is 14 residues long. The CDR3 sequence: CRAQTGVYNSPLHF. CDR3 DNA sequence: TGCAGGGCCCAGACAGGCGTTTATAATTCACCCCTCCACTTT.

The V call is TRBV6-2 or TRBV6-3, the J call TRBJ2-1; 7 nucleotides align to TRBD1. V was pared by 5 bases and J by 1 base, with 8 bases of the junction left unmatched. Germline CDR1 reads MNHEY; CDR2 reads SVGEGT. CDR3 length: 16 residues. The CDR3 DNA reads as TGTGCCAGCAGTCATGACAGGGTCTATTCCTACAATGAGCAGTTCTTC. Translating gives CASSHDRVYSYNEQFF.

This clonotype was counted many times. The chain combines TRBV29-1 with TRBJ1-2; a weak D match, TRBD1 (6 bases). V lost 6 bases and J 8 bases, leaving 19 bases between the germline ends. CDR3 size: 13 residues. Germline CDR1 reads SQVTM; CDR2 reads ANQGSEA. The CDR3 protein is CSVDAQGSAGYTF. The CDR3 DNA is TGCAGCGTCGACGCACAGGGTTCGGCCGGCTACACCTTC.

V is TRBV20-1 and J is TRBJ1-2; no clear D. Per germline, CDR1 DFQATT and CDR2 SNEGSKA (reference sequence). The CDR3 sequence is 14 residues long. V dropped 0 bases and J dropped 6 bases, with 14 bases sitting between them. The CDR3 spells CSARDREQTHGYTF. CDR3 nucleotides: TGCAGTGCTAGAGATCGGGAACAGACTCATGGCTACACCTTC.

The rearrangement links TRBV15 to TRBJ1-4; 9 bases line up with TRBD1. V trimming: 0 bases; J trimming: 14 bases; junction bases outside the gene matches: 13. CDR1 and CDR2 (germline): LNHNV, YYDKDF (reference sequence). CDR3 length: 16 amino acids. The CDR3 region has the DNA TGTGCCACCAGCAGAGAACCCCCGGGACAGGGAATATTTCTGTTTTTT. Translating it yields CATSREPPGQGIFLFF.

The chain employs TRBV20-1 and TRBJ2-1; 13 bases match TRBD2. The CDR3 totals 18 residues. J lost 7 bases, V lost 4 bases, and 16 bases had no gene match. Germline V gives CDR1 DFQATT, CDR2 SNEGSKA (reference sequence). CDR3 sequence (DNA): TGCAGTGCTACAGGCCTAACTAGCGGGAGGGCCTTTTATAATGAGCAGTTCTTC. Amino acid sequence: CSATGLTSGRAFYNEQFF.

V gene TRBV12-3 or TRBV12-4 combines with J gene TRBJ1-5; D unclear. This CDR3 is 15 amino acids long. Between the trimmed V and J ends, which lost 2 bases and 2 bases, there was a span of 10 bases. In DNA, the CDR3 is TGTGCCAGCAGTTTAACGTACCAGGGCAATCAGCCCCAGCATTTT. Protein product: CASSLTYQGNQPQHF.

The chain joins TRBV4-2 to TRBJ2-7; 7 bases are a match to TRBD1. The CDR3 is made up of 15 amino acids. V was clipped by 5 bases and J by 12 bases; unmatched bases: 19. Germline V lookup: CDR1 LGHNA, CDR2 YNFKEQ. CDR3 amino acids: CASSSYQGVDQLRYF. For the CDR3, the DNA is TGTGCCAGCAGCTCCTATCAGGGGGTAGATCAGTTGCGGTACTTC.

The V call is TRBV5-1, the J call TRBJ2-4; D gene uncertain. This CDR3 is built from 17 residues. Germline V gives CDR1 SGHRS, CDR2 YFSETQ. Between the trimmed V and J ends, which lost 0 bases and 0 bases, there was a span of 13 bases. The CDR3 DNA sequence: TGCGCCAGCAGCTTGGGCGACACGTCACTAGCCAAAAACATTCAGTACTTC. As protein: CASSLGDTSLAKNIQYF.